This TCR beta chain was recovered during a study of Ad26.COV2.S vaccination and SARS-CoV-2 variants (TCRdb year 2021). Concerning the study at large: Donors in the vaccine arm were drawn from COV1001, a phase I-IIa trial of Ad26.COV2.S in healthy adults that was multicentre, randomized, double-blind and placebo-controlled. Ad26.COV2.S was administered intramuscularly at 5 x 10^10 or 1 x 10^11 viral particles, either as a single shot or as two shots given 56 days apart. Sequencing of the TCRbeta repertoire served to evaluate the specificity and breadth of SARS-CoV-2-reactive T cell receptors following Ad26.COV2.S vaccination. Investigators did not know the trial group allocation while performing experiments and assessing outcomes. The TCR-sequenced set comprised around 30 samples: about 19 Ad26.COV2.S vaccine recipients, 5 placebo recipients and 8 SARS-CoV-2 convalescent individuals. Trial participants were randomized into five groups of five: low-dose or high-dose Ad26.COV2.S given once or twice, or placebo on both occasions.

As for this clone: The target of this receptor is not known. Per-base quality was not reported, and no clone a single base away is much larger than it.

Compared with germline, V lacks 5 bases and J lacks 9 bases; bases without a gene match: 8. The CDR3 goes from the cysteine to the phenylalanine over 14 residues. This entry keeps only the CDR3 DNA: 42 bases, framed from base 1. CDR1 and CDR2 (WNHNN, SYGVQD) derive from the germline V gene (reference sequence). The treatment or condition label of this sample denotes: roughly 18 received Ad26.COV2.S at low or high dose, single or two shots; about 5 received placebo; per-sample allocation not given. For vaccine and placebo recipients, the sequenced repertoires came from samples collected on day 63 after the first injection. Between 29 July and 7 August 2020, Cohort 1b enrolled about 27 adults aged 18-55 years at one site in Boston, USA. Ad26.COV2.S consisted of a replication-incompetent adenovirus type 26 vector by which a prefusion-stabilized SARS-CoV-2 spike protein from the original Wuhan strain was expressed.

The study at large found these results: Comparable non-spike TCR breadth was observed between vaccine and placebo recipients, consistent with only spike being contained in the vaccine. After vaccination, spike-specific CD8+ and CD4+ T cell responses were reported to show substantial breadth. The study was not powered to compare responses between vaccine doses or regimens. According to the authors, total T cell responses may have been underestimated by the TCR breadth and depth analyses. Compared with placebo recipients, Ad26.COV2.S recipients showed higher spike-specific TCR breadth (P = 0.0014).

The immunoSEQ Assay was the method used to sequence TCRbeta CDR3 regions. After extraction, genomic DNA underwent amplification by bias-controlled multiplex PCR, followed by high-throughput sequencing. The original methods were these. To quantify the absolute abundance of each unique TCRbeta CDR3 region, sequences were collapsed and filtered. T cell fraction was estimated by normalizing TCRbeta template counts to usable DNA, which was measured by amplifying reference genes present in all nucleated cells. Repertoire TCRs were annotated as SARS-CoV-2-specific by exact matching of V gene, CDR3 amino acid sequence and J gene to a known reactive TCR set. The reference SARS-CoV-2 TCR set was derived from MIRA and filtered for enrichment in COVID-19-positive ImmuneCODE repertoires, a step that removed public or cross-reactive TCRs. Drawing on the MIRA antigens, annotated TCRs were analysed further at the level of specific ORF or position within ORF. Breadth was defined as annotated unique rearrangements over total unique productive rearrangements; depth was the summed frequency of those rearrangements. TCR breadth was compared between groups using two-sided Wilcoxon rank-sum tests. TCRdb took this table from immuneACCESS and kept in-frame rearrangements with V and J called. Such tables lack part of the clones; where checked against another copy, unresolved V genes explain under half of the gap, and the rest is unexplained. That table gives V, J and clone size, and the DNA gave D and trimming. Recorded for this sample are approximately 400,000 clones; 85% of them occurred a single time. Together, the top ten hold 3% to 4% of the sample.

Sequencing was performed on peripheral blood, taken in a trial of Ad26.COV2.S vaccine versus placebo. This TCR came from a person between 18 and 60 years old who received the Ad26.COV2.S COVID-19 vaccine or a placebo. Recombination linked TRBV10-1 to TRBJ2-1; TRBD2 aligns with 9 central bases. The CDR3 protein: CASSSGTSRVEQFF. The DNA sequence is given as TGCGCCAGCAGTTCCGGGACTAGCCGGGTTGAGCAGTTCTTC.